These 30 T cell receptor beta chains originate from one sample sequenced in a study of cytomegalovirus exposure and HLA in healthy donors. The primer mix had 60 Vbeta and 13 Jbeta primers. Only in-frame clones appear in the TCRdb table, and some are missing; sequencing was by immunoSEQ multiplex PCR. Of about 150,000 clones in the sample, roughly 88% were seen once. Sequencing used PBMCs. These receptors were taken from a woman aged 18-29 years in good health and CMV-seronegative.

This sequence joins TRBV10-1 and TRBJ1-1; no clear D gene. Per the germline V gene, CDR1 is WNHNN and CDR2 is SYGVQD (reference sequence). The CDR3 length is 12 residues. With 6 bases removed from V and 10 bases from J, the gap between germline ends came to 15 bases. In DNA, the CDR3 is TGCGCCAGCAGGGACGAGGGTTTCACAGCTTTCTTT. Translating it yields CASRDEGFTAFF.

V usage is TRBV5-1 and J usage is TRBJ2-3; the match to TRBD1 covers 9 bases. V dropped 2 bases and J dropped 2; count of bases not matched to a gene: 9. CDR3 length: 17 amino acids. CDR1 is SGHRS and CDR2 is YFSETQ in the germline V gene. DNA of the CDR3: TGCGCCAGCAGCTTCCGGGACAGGGTCGGAATCACAGATACGCAGTATTTT. This encodes CASSFRDRVGITDTQYF.

The rearrangement joins TRBV19 to TRBJ2-7; D is undetermined. The CDR3 loop spans 12 amino acids. Deletions cut 3 bases from V and 3 bases from J, with 6 bases between. In germline, CDR1 is LNHDA, CDR2 SQIVND (reference sequence). The CDR3 coding sequence is TGTGCCAGTAGTATCAGTCGCTACGAGCAGTACTTC. Its protein product is CASSISRYEQYF.

This clone was recorded once. The V call is TRBV11-2, the J call TRBJ2-5, with a weak D call TRBD1 (6 bases). V was clipped by 2 bases and J by 2 bases, with 9 bases between them. CDR1 SGHAT and CDR2 FQNNGV come from the germline V gene. This CDR3 has 14 residues. This CDR3 reads CASSLLQGQETQYF. The CDR3 coding sequence is TGTGCCAGCAGCTTATTACAGGGACAAGAGACCCAGTACTTC.

This clone was seen just once. The chain recombines TRBV6-6 with TRBJ2-1; D is perhaps TRBD1 (5 bases). The CDR3 extends over 13 amino acids. Per germline, CDR1 MNHNY and CDR2 SVGAGI (reference sequence). V was trimmed by 5 bases and J by 4 bases, leaving 9 bases between them. This CDR3 is CASSPRQYNEQFF. The CDR3 DNA reads TGTGCCAGCAGTCCCCGACAGTACAATGAGCAGTTCTTC.

This chain uses TRBV5-1 with TRBJ1-2; D unresolved. CDR1 and CDR2 from the germline V gene are SGHRS and YFSETQ. The CDR3 covers 13 residues. The V end was cut by 0 bases, the J end by 1 base, with 4 bases between. This CDR3 reads CASSLDNNYGYTF. CDR3 DNA sequence: TGCGCCAGCAGCTTGGACAATAACTATGGCTACACCTTC.

This clone was picked up a small number of times. Compared with germline, one end of the junction differs, possibly owing to a read error. The chain employs TRBV6-5 and TRBJ1-4, with TRBD1 matching 7 bases. The CDR3 length is 14 residues. Germline CDR1 and CDR2: MNHEY and SVGAGI. The CDR3 protein is CAISEDRMVEKLFF. CDR3 coding DNA: TGTGCCATCAGTGAGGACAGGATGGTCGAAAAACTGTTTTTT.

The gene calls are TRBV28 and TRBJ1-2, with D possibly being TRBD1 (6 bases). The V end lost 6 bases, the J end lost 4 bases, and 15 bases lay between the germline ends. This CDR3 has 14 residues. CDR1 MDHEN and CDR2 SYDVKM come from the germline V gene. The CDR3, as DNA: TGTGCCAGCAGCCAAAACAGGGACGGCTATGGCTACACCTTC. This codes for CASSQNRDGYGYTF.

The chain uses TRBV5-1 and TRBJ2-3; the match to TRBD1 covers 9 bases. This CDR3 has 16 residues. The V segment lost 3 bases and the J segment 0 bases; nucleotides outside the gene matches: 5. Germline lookup yields CDR1 SGHRS and CDR2 YFSETQ. The CDR3 bases are TGCGCCAGCAGCTGGGACAGGGTGGGGAGCACAGATACGCAGTATTTT. This codes for CASSWDRVGSTDTQYF.

This clone was detected once. At one of its ends the junction is not consistent with the germline gene, which may arise from a read error. J is TRBJ1-3 and V is TRBV7-9; weak D call: TRBD1 (6 bases). The CDR3 has 16 amino acids. Per germline, CDR1 SEHNR and CDR2 FQNEAQ (reference sequence). The CDR3 DNA reads TGTGCCAGCAGCGTAGCCCCGACAGGTCCCGGAAACACCATATATTTT. Translated: CASSVAPTGPGNTIYF.

The rearrangement uses TRBV7-9 and TRBJ2-7, with a possible D match to TRBD2 (5 bases). The V end was cut by 3 bases, the J end by 6 bases, with 12 bases between. This CDR3 is built from 13 residues. Germline CDR1 and CDR2: SEHNR and FQNEAQ (reference sequence). The CDR3 spells CASSFSEDSEQYF. CDR3 in DNA: TGTGCCAGCAGCTTTTCGGAGGATTCCGAGCAGTACTTC.

The table lists this clone with a count of one. The V call is TRBV6-4, the J call TRBJ1-6, with TRBD1 identical over 7 bases. The ends lost 0 bases at V and 7 bases at J; junction bases unmatched: 0. CDR3 length: 14 amino acids. The V gene's germline CDR1 is MRHNA and CDR2 SNTAGT. CDR3 nucleotide sequence: TGTGCCAGCAGTGACTCCAGGGGGAATTCACCCCTCCACTTT. It is translated as CASSDSRGNSPLHF.

The chain uses TRBV6-5 and TRBJ2-7, with D maybe TRBD2 (6 bases). There are 14 residues in the CDR3. V gave up 6 bases and J gave up 5 bases, with 17 bases separating them. CDR1 is MNHEY and CDR2 is SVGAGI in the germline V gene. CDR3 in DNA: TGTGCCAGCAGCACCGGGACTCTCCCCAACGAGCAGTACTTC. This encodes CASSTGTLPNEQYF.

V and J are TRBV7-9 and TRBJ2-2; TRBD2 might be the D (5 bases). Trimming removed 7 bases from V and 6 bases from J, with 15 bases in between. The length of the CDR3 is 14 residues. The germline V gene encodes CDR1 SEHNR and CDR2 FQNEAQ (reference sequence). CDR3 amino acids: CASTSNKEAGELFF. CDR3 DNA: TGTGCCAGCACCTCCAATAAGGAGGCCGGGGAGCTGTTTTTT.

The chain combines TRBV30 with TRBJ1-5; D might be TRBD1 (6 bases). CDR3 size: 15 residues. Trimming stripped 0 bases from V and 0 bases from J, with 9 bases between. Per germline, CDR1 GTSNPN and CDR2 SVGIG (reference sequence). The CDR3: CAWSVLRGSNQPQHF. Written as DNA, the CDR3 is TGTGCCTGGAGTGTACTCAGGGGTAGCAATCAGCCCCAGCATTTT. Filled out from reference TRBV30 and TRBJ1-5, the complete variable domain reads SQTIHQWPATLVQPVGSPLSLECTVEGTSNPNLYWYRQAAGRGLQLLFYSVGIGQISSEVPQNLSASRPQDRQFILSSKKLLLSDSGFYLCAWSVLRGSNQPQHFGDGTRLSIL.

CDR3 sequence: CASSQDTGWDEQFF. CDR3 nucleotides: TGTGCCAGCAGCCAAGATACGGGTTGGGATGAGCAGTTCTTC. The chain links TRBV4-2 to TRBJ2-1; the D is unclear. With 0 bases removed from V and 8 bases from J, the gap between germline ends came to 11 bases. Per germline, CDR1 LGHNA and CDR2 YNFKEQ. CDR3 length: 14 residues.

This clone was seen only a few times. This rearrangement joins TRBV12-5 to TRBJ2-1; 9 nucleotides agree with TRBD2. CDR3 length: 15 residues. The J segment lost 3 bases and the V segment lost 6 bases, leaving 6 bases of the junction unmatched. Per the germline V gene, CDR1 is LGHNT and CDR2 is FRNRAP. In DNA form, the CDR3 reads TGTGCTAGTGGCCCCCTTAGCGGGAGCTACAATGAGCAGTTCTTC. Translating it yields CASGPLSGSYNEQFF.

J is TRBJ1-2 and V is TRBV4-1, with D maybe TRBD1 (5 bases). The germline V gene has CDR1 MGHRA and CDR2 YSYEKL. Trimming left V 0 bases short and J 8 bases short, with 16 bases between. The CDR3 extends over 15 amino acids. CDR3 loop: CASSQDRIQAGGYTF. The CDR3 DNA follows: TGCGCCAGCAGCCAAGATCGTATACAGGCGGGAGGCTACACCTTC.

This sequence joins TRBV11-1 and TRBJ2-4; 15 positions agree with TRBD2. In germline, CDR1 is SGHAT, CDR2 FQDESV (reference sequence). The CDR3 covers 18 residues. V shed 2 bases and J 7 bases; nucleotides not matched to a gene: 9. The CDR3 bases are TGTGCCAGCAGCTTATTAGGGACTAGCGGGGGGAACGCTAACATTCAGTACTTC. This encodes CASSLLGTSGGNANIQYF.

This chain links TRBV29-1 with TRBJ1-1; TRBD1 matches 10 bases. Germline CDR1 is SQVTM and CDR2 is ANQGSEA. After removal of 7 bases from V and 11 bases from J, the junction contained 19 bases not matched to a gene. The CDR3 contains 15 residues. This CDR3 is CSGRQTGTGVPQAFF. CDR3 nucleotide sequence: TGCAGCGGGAGGCAGACCGGGACAGGGGTCCCCCAGGCTTTCTTT.

The chain employs TRBV6-6 and TRBJ2-7, with a tentative D call TRBD2 (6 bases). In germline, CDR1 is MNHNY, CDR2 SVGAGI (reference sequence). Trimming left V 8 bases short and J 3 bases short, with 11 bases between. This CDR3 is 12 amino acids long. The DNA for the CDR3 is TGTGCCAGCTGGAGGGTGAGCTACGAGCAGTACTTC. It specifies CASWRVSYEQYF.

V gene TRBV6-5 combines with J gene TRBJ1-5; D not resolved. The CDR3 is made up of 13 amino acids. Germline CDR1 is MNHEY and CDR2 is SVGAGI. V lost 5 bases and J 4 bases, leaving 9 bases between the germline ends. CDR3 in amino acids: CASSAGGNQPQHF. In nucleotides, the CDR3 is TGTGCCAGCAGTGCGGGAGGAAATCAGCCCCAGCATTTT.

The chain recombines TRBV30 with TRBJ1-2, with a tentative D call TRBD1 (6 bases). The V and J ends lost 5 bases and 3 bases respectively, with 13 bases between them. Germline values: CDR1 GTSNPN, CDR2 SVGIG (reference sequence). The CDR3 runs to 13 residues. CDR3 DNA: TGTGCCTGGGATACCGGGACACACTATGGCTACACCTTC. Translating it yields CAWDTGTHYGYTF.

The CDR3 nucleotides read TGCGCCAGCAGCCCGACAGACCAAGAGACCCAGTACTTC. Residues: CASSPTDQETQYF. J is TRBJ2-5 and V is TRBV4-1; TRBD1 might be the D (5 bases). The CDR3 spans 13 residues. Germline lookup yields CDR1 MGHRA and CDR2 YSYEKL. Trimming stripped 4 bases from V and 0 bases from J, with 6 bases between.

The chain recombines TRBV28 with TRBJ2-7; D is perhaps TRBD1 (6 bases). This CDR3 contains 13 residues. V lost 6 bases, J lost 4 bases, and 13 bases lay in between. Germline V gene lookup returns CDR1 MDHEN and CDR2 SYDVKM. The CDR3 DNA follows: TGTGCCAGCAGCTCGGGACATAGGTACGAGCAGTACTTC. It codes for CASSSGHRYEQYF.

The chain carries TRBV5-1 and TRBJ1-6; D uncertain. V lost 5 bases and J 9 bases, leaving 15 bases between the germline ends. Germline V CDR1 and CDR2: SGHRS, YFSETQ. The CDR3 extends over 14 amino acids. CDR3 in DNA: TGCGCCAGCAGACCCGATTTAGGAGGTTCACCCCTCCACTTT. It is translated as CASRPDLGGSPLHF.

The V and J genes are TRBV29-1 and TRBJ2-7; D possibly corresponds to TRBD1 (6 bases). Trimming removed 7 bases at V and 0 bases at J, with 22 bases between. This CDR3 contains 16 residues. Germline V gene data show CDR1 as SQVTM and CDR2 as ANQGSEA. The DNA for the CDR3 is TGCAGCGCCCGGATAACAGGGCCTAGGAGCTCCTACGAGCAGTACTTC. It encodes CSARITGPRSSYEQYF.

The chain recombines TRBV5-4 with TRBJ2-7; TRBD2 agrees at 9 bases. J gave up 6 bases and V 0 bases, and 10 bases lay outside the gene matches. Germline assignment: CDR1 SGHNT and CDR2 YYREEE (reference sequence). The CDR3 length is 16 residues. CDR3: CASSLDTAGGPPEQYF. CDR3 sequence (DNA): TGTGCCAGCAGCTTGGATACTGCGGGGGGGCCTCCCGAGCAGTACTTC.

The chain employs TRBV30 and TRBJ1-3; D is ambiguous. This CDR3 region has 16 residues. V lost 1 base and J lost 0, with 13 bases in between. CDR1 is GTSNPN and CDR2 is SVGIG in the germline V gene (reference sequence). This CDR3 is CAWSEFWLGSGNTIYF. CDR3 nucleotide sequence: TGTGCCTGGAGTGAGTTCTGGCTAGGCTCTGGAAACACCATATATTTT.

This clone occurred once. V is TRBV18 and J is TRBJ2-7; a weak D match, TRBD1 (6 bases). The CDR3 sequence is 13 residues long. The germline V gene encodes CDR1 KGHSH and CDR2 LQKENI. Trimming cost V 5 bases and J 4 bases, with 12 bases left between them. CDR3 in amino acids: CASSTAQGYEQYF. As DNA, the CDR3 is TGTGCCAGCTCAACCGCACAGGGATACGAGCAGTACTTC.